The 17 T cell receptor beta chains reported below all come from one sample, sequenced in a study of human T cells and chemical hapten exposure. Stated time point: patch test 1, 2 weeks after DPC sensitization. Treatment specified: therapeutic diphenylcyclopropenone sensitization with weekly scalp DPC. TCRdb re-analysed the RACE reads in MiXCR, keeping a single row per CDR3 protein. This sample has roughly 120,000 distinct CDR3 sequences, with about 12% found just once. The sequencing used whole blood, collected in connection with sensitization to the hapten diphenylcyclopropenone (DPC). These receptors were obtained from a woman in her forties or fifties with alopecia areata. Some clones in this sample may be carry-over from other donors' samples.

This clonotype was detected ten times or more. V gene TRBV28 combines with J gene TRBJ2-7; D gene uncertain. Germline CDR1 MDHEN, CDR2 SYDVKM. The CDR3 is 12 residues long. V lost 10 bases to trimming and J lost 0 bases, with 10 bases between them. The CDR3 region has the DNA TGTGCCACCCTATCCAGCTCCTACGAGCAGTACTTC. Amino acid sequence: CATLSSSYEQYF.

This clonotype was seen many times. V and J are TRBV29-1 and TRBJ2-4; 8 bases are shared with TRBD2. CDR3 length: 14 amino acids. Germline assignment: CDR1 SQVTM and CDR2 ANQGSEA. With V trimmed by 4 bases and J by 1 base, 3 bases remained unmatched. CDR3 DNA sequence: TGCAGCGTTGCCCGGGGGGGTGCCAAAAACATTCAGTACTTC. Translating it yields CSVARGGAKNIQYF.

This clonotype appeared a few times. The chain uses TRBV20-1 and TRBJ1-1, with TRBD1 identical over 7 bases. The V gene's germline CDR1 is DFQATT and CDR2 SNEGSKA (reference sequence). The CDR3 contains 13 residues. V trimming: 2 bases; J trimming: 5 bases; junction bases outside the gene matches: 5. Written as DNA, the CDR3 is TGCAGTGCTAGACATCAGGGGGATACTGAAGCTTTCTTT. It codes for CSARHQGDTEAFF.

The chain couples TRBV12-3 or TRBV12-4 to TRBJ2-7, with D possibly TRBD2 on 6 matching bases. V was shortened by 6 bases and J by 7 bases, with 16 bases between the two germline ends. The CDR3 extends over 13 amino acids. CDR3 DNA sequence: TGTGCCAGCAGCATTGGAGGGCCACGGGAGCAGTACTTC. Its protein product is CASSIGGPREQYF.

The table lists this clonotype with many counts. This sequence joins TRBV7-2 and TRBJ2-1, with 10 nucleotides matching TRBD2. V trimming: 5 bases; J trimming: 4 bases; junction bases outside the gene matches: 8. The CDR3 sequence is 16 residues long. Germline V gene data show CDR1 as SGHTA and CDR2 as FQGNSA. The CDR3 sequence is CASSGGASGSYNEQFF. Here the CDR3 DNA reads TGTGCCAGCAGCGGAGGGGCTAGCGGGAGTTACAATGAGCAGTTCTTC.

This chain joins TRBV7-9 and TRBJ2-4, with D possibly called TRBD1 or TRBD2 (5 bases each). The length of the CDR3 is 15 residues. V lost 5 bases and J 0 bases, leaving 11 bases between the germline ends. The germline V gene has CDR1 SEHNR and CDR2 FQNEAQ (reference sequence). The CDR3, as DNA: TGTGCCAGCAGCGCCCCCGGGACAGCCAAAAACATTCAGTACTTC. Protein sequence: CASSAPGTAKNIQYF. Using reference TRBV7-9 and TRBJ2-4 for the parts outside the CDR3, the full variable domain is DTGVSQNPRHKITKRGQNVTFRCDPISEHNRLYWYRQTLGQGPEFLTYFQNEAQLEKSRLLSDRFSAERPKGSFSTLEIQRTEQGDSAMYLCASSAPGTAKNIQYFGAGTRLSVL.

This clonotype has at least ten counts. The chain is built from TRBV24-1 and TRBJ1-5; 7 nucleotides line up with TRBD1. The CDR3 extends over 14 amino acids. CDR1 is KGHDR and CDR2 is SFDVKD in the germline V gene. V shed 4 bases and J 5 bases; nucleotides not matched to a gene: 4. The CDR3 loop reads CATSDPTGHQPQHF. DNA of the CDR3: TGTGCCACCAGTGACCCGACAGGGCATCAGCCCCAGCATTTT.

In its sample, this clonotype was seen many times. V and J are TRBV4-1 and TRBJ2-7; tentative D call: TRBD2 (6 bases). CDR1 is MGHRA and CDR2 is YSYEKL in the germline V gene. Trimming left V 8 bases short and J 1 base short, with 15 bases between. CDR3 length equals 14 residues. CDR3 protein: CASSHGGPSYEQYF. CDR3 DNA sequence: TGCGCCAGCTCGCACGGGGGTCCATCCTACGAGCAGTACTTC.

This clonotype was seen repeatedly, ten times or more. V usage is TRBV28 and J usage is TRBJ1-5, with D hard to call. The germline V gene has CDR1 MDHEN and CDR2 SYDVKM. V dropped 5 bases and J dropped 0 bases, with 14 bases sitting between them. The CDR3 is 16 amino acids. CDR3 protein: CASSLKESYSNQPQHF. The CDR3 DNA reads TGTGCCAGCAGTCTCAAGGAGAGTTATAGCAATCAGCCCCAGCATTTT.

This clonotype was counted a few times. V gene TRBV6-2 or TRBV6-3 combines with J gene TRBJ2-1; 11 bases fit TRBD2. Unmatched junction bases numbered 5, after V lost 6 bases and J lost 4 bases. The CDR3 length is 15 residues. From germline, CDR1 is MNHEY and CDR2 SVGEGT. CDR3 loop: CASRTTSGGYNEQFF. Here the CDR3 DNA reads TGTGCCAGCAGAACCACTAGCGGGGGTTACAATGAGCAGTTCTTC.

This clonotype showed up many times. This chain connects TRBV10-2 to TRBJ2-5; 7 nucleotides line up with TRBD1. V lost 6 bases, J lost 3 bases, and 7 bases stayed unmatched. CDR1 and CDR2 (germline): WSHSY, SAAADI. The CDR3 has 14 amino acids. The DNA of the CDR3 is TGCGCCAGCAGCGCAGGACAGGATGAAGAGACCCAGTACTTC. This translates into CASSAGQDEETQYF.

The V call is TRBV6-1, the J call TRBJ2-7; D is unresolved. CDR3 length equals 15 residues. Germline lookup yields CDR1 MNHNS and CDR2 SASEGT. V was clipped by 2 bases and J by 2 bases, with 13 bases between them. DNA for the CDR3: TGTGCCAGCAGTGAAACTTGGGCAGGCCCCTACGAGCAGTACTTC. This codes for CASSETWAGPYEQYF.

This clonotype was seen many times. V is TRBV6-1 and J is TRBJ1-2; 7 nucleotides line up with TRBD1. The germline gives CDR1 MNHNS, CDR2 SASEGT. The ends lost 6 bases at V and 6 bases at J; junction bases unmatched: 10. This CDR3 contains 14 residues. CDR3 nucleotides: TGTGCCAGCAGCCAAGGAGGGGGCGCGAATGGCTACACCTTC. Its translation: CASSQGGGANGYTF.

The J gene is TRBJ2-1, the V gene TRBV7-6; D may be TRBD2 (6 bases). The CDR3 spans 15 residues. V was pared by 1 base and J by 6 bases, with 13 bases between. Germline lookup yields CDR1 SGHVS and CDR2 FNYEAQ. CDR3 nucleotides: TGTGCCAGCAGCTTAGTGGGCGGAGGGGTCAATGAGCAGTTCTTC. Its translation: CASSLVGGGVNEQFF.

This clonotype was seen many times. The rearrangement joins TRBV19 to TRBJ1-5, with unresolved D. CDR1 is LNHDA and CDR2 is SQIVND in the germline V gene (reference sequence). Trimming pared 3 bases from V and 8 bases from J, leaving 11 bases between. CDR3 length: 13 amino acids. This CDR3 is CASSIGELKPQHF. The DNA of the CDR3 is TGTGCCAGTAGTATTGGCGAGTTGAAGCCCCAGCATTTT.

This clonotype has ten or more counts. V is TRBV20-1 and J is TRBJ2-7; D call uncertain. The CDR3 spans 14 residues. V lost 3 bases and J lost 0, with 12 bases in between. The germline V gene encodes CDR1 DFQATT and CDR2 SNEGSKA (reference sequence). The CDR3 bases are TGCAGTGCTAGTGGAATGACCAGCTCCTACGAGCAGTACTTC. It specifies CSASGMTSSYEQYF.

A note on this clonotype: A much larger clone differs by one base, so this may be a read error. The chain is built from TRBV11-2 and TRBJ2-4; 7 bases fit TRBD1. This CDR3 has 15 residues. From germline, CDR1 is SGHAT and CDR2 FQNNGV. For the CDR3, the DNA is TGTGCCGGCAGCCCGGGACAGAATCTAAAAAACATTCAGTACTTC. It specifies CAGSPGQNLKNIQYF.